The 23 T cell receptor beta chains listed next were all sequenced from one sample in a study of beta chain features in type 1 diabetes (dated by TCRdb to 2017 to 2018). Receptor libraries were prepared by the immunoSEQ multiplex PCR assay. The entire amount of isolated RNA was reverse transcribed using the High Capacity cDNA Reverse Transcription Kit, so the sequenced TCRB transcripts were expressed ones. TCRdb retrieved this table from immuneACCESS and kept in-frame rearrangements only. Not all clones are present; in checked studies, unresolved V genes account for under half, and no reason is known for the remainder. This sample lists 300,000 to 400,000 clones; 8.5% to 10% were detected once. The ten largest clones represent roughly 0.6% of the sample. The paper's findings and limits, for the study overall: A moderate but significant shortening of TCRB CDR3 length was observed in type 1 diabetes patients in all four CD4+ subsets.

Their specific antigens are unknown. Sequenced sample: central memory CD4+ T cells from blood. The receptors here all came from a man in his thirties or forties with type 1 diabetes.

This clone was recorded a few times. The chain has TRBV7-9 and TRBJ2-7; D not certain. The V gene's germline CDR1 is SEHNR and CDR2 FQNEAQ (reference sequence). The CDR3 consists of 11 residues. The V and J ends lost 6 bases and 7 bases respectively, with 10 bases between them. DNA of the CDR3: TGTGCCAGCAGTTTCTTAGGGGAGCAGTACTTC. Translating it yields CASSFLGEQYF.

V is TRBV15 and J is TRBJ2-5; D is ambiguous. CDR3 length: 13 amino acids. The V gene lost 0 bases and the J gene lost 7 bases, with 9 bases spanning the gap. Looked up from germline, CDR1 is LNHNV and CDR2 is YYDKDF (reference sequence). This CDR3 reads CATSREVRGTQYF. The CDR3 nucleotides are TGTGCCACCAGCAGAGAAGTAAGAGGGACCCAGTACTTC.

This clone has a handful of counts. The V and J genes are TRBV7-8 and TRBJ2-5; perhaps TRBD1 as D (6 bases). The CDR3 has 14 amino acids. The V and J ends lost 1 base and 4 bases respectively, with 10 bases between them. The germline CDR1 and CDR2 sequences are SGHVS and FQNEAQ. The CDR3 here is CASSLVSRGETQYF. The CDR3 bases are TGTGCCAGCAGCTTAGTTTCCAGGGGAGAGACCCAGTACTTC.

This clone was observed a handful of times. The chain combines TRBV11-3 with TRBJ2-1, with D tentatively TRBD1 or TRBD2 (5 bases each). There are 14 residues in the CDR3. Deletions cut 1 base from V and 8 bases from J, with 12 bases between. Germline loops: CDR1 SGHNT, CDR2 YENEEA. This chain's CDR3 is CASSLGGSGDEQFF. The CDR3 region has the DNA TGTGCCAGCAGCTTAGGGGGGAGTGGGGATGAGCAGTTCTTC.

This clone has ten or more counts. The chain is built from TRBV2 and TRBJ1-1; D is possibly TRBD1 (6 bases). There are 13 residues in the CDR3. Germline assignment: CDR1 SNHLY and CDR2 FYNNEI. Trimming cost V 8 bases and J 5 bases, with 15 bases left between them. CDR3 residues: CASERGGNTEAFF. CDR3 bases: TGTGCCAGCGAGAGGGGGGGAAATACTGAAGCTTTCTTT.

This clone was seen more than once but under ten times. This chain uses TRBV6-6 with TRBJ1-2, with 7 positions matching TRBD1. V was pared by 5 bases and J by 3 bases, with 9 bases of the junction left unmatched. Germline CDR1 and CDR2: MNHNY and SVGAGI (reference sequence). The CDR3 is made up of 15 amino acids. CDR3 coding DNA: TGTGCCAGCAGTAGCACAGGGGCGTCCTACTATGGCTACACCTTC. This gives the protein CASSSTGASYYGYTF.

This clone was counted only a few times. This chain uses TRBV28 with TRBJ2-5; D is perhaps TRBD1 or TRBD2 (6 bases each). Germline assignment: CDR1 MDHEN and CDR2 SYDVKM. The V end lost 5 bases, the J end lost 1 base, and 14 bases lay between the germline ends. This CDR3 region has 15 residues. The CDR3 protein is CASSTAGQLQETQYF. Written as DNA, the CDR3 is TGTGCCAGCAGTACCGCGGGACAACTCCAAGAGACCCAGTACTTC.

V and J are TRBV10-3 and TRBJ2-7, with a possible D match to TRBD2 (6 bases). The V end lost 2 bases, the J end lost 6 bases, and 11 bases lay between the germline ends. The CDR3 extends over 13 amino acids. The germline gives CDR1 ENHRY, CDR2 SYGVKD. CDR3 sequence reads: CAISEGRRGEQYF. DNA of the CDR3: TGTGCCATCAGTGAGGGGAGGCGCGGCGAGCAGTACTTC.

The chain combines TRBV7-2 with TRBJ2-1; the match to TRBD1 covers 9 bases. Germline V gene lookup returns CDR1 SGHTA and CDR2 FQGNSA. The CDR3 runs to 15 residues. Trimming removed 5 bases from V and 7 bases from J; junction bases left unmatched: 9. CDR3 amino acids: CASSQPGQGFNEQFF. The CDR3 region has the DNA TGTGCCAGCAGCCAACCGGGACAGGGTTTTAATGAGCAGTTCTTC. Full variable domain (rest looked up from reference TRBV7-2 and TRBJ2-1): GAGVSQSPSNKVTEKGKDVELRCDPISGHTALYWYRQSLGQGLEFLIYFQGNSAPDKSGLPSDRFSAERTGGSVSTLTIQRTQQEDSAVYLCASSQPGQGFNEQFFGPGTRLTVL.

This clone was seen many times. DNA for the CDR3: TGTGCCAGCAGTCCCCACCTAAGCTCCTACGAGCAGTACTTC. This encodes CASSPHLSSYEQYF. The rearrangement uses TRBV28 and TRBJ2-7; D is uncertain. Germline V lookup: CDR1 MDHEN, CDR2 SYDVKM. CDR3 length equals 14 residues. V dropped 5 bases and J dropped 0 bases, with 11 bases sitting between them.

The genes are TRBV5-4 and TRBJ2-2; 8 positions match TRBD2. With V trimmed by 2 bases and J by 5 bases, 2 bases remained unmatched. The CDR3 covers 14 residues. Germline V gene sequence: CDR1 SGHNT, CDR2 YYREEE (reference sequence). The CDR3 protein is CASSLPGGTGELFF. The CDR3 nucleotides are TGTGCCAGCAGCTTACCGGGGGGGACCGGGGAGCTGTTTTTT.

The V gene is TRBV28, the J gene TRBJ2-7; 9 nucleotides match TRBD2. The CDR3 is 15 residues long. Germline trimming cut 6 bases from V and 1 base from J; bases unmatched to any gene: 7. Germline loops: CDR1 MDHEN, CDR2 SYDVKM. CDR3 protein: CASSLLAGPSYEQYF. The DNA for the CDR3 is TGTGCCAGCAGCCTACTAGCGGGCCCTTCCTACGAGCAGTACTTC.

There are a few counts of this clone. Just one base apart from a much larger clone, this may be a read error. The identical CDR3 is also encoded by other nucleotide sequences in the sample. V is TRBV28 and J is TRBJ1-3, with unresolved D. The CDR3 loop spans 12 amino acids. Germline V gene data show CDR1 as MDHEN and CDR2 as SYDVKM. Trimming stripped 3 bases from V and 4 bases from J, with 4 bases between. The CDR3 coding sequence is TGTGCCAGCAGTTTGGGGGGAAACACCATATATTTT. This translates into CASSLGGNTIYF.

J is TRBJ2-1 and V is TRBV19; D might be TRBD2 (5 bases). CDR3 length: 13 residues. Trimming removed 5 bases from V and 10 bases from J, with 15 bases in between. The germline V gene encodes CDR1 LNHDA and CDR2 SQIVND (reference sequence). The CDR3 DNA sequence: TGTGCCAGTAGTCCTCTAGTTCGGAGGGAGCAGTTCTTC. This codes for CASSPLVRREQFF. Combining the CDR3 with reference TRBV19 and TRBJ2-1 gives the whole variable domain DGGITQSPKYLFRKEGQNVTLSCEQNLNHDAMYWYRQDPGQGLRLIYYSQIVNDFQKGDIAEGYSVSREKKESFPLTVTSAQKNPTAFYLCASSPLVRREQFFGPGTRLTVL.

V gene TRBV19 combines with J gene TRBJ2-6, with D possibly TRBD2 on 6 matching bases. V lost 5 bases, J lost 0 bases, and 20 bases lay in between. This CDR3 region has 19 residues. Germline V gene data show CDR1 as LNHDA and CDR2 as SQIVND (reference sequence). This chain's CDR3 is CASSLVFSSGGSGANVLTF. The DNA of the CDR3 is TGTGCCAGTAGTCTCGTATTCTCCTCCGGGGGCTCTGGGGCCAACGTCCTGACTTTC. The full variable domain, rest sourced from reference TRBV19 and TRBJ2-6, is DGGITQSPKYLFRKEGQNVTLSCEQNLNHDAMYWYRQDPGQGLRLIYYSQIVNDFQKGDIAEGYSVSREKKESFPLTVTSAQKNPTAFYLCASSLVFSSGGSGANVLTFGAGSRLTVL.

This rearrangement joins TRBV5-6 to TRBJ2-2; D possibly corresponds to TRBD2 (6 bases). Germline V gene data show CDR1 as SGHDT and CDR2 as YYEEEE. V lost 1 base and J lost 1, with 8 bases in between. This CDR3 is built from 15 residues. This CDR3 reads CASSLPGGNTGELFF. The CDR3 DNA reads TGTGCCAGCAGCTTGCCCGGGGGGAACACCGGGGAGCTGTTTTTT.

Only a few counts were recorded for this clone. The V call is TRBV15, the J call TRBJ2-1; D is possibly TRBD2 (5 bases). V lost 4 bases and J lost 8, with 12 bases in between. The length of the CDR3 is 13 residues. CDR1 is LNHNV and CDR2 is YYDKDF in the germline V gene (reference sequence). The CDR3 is CATSNYRGYEQFF. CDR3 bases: TGTGCCACCAGCAATTATAGAGGGTATGAGCAGTTCTTC.

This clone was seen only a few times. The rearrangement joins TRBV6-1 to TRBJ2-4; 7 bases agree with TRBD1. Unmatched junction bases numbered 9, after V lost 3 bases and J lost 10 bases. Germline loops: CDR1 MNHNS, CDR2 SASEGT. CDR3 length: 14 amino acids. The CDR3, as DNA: TGTGCCAGCAGTGAGGGAGACAGGGTAGGGATTCAGTACTTC. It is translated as CASSEGDRVGIQYF.

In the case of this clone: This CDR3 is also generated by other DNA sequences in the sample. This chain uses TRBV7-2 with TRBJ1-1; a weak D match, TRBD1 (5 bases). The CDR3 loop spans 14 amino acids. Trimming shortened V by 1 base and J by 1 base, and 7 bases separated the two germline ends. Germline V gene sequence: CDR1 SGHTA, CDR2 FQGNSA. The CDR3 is CASSLVGGNTEAFF. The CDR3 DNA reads TGTGCCAGCAGCTTAGTCGGGGGGAACACTGAAGCTTTCTTT.

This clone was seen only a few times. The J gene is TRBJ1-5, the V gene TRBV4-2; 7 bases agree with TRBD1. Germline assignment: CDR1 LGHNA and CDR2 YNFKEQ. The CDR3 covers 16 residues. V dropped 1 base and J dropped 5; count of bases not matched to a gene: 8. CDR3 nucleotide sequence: TGTGCCAGCAGCCAAGTTGAGGACAGGCTTGATCAGCCCCAGCATTTT. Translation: CASSQVEDRLDQPQHF.

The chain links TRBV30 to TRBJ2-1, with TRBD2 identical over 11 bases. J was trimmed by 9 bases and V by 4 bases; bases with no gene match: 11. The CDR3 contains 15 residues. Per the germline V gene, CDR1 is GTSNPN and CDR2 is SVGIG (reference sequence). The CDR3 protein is CAWNILAGGPGEQFF. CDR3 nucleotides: TGTGCCTGGAACATTCTAGCGGGAGGTCCGGGTGAGCAGTTCTTC.

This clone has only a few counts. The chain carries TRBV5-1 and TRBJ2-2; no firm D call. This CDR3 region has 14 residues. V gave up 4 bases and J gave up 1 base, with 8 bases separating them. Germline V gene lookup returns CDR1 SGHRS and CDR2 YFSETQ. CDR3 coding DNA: TGCGCCAGCAGCCAAGAGCAGAACACCGGGGAGCTGTTTTTT. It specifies CASSQEQNTGELFF.

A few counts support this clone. DNA for the CDR3: TGTGCCAGCAGCAATCGACAGGGACCAGATACGCAGTATTTT. Its translation is CASSNRQGPDTQYF. The chain recombines TRBV5-4 with TRBJ2-3, with 7 bases fitting TRBD1. Germline values: CDR1 SGHNT, CDR2 YYREEE (reference sequence). The CDR3 runs 14 residues. After removal of 4 bases from V and 4 bases from J, the junction contained 6 bases not matched to a gene.